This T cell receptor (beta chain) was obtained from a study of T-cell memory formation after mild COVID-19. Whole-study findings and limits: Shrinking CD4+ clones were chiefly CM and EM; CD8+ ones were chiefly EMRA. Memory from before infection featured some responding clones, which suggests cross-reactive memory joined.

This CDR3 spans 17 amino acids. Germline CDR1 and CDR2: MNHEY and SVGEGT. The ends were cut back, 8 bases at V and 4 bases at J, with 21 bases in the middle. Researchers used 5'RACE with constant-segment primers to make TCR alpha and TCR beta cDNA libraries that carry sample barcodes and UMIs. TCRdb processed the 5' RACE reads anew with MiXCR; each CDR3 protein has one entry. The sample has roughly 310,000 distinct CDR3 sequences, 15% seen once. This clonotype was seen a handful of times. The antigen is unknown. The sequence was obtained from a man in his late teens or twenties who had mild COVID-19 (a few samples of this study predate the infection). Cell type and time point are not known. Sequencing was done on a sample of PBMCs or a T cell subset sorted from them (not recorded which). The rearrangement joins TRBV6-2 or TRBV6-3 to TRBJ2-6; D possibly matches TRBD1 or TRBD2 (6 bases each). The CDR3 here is CASSRMPGARGANVLTF. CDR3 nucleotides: TGTGCCAGCTCCAGAATGCCGGGGGCGAGAGGGGCCAACGTCCTGACTTTC.